The entry below gives a single TCR beta chain sequence along with its context. What antigen it recognizes has not been identified. No clone much larger than this one lies a single base away; base qualities are absent. The entire isolated RNA was reverse transcribed using the High Capacity cDNA Reverse Transcription Kit, and thus expressed TCRB transcripts were sequenced. Naive, central memory and regulatory T cell samples underwent deep immunoSEQ sequencing, averaging about 3.5 million total reads per sample. Sorted cells were lysed in RLT buffer and RNA was extracted with DNase-treated RNeasy Micro or Mini kits, depending on cell number. Each cell subset was processed separately to prevent cross-contamination, with patient and healthy donor samples processed together. TCRB sequences were amplified from cDNA with the immunoSEQ multiplex PCR, producing 87-bp fragments spanning the CDR3 region. Sequencing of the amplicons was performed on the Illumina HiSeq platform. As for the original processing: PCR bias was corrected computationally using synthetic template baselines, and reads within Hamming distance 2 were collapsed, with unmergeable singletons discarded. Reads were aligned against IMGT to assign V, D and J genes, CDR3 length and insertions or deletions at six rearrangement sites. Within each subset, clonotype counts were normalized to sorted cell number, and only after that were true diversity and Gini coefficients computed with the tcR R package. Repertoire sharing was quantified using the overlap coefficient calculated on TCRB nucleotide sequences. In TCRdb, the immuneACCESS table is reduced to in-frame sequences with V and J assigned. These tables do not hold every clone; where another copy was compared, an unresolved V gene accounts for under half, and the others remain unexplained. V and J calls plus clone size are reproduced from that table; the DNA served to infer D and trimming. Recorded for this sample are nearly 350,000 clones; 7% to 10% of them occurred a single time. Roughly 1% of the sample lies in the top ten.

This record belongs to a study of beta chain features in type 1 diabetes (dated 2018 in TCRdb). At the level of the whole study: Patients and healthy donors did not differ in mean age, gender distribution, total cell number or subset yield. A total of 85 million to 140 million sorted cells were examined across all samples, and the number of cells per subset was strongly correlated with RNA yield. The study compared TCRB repertoires of sorted circulating CD4+ T cell subsets between recently diagnosed type 1 diabetes patients and matched healthy donors. Regulatory and stem cell-like memory subsets were isolated from only 8 patients and roughly eight healthy donors, whereas naive and central memory subsets came from all 30 or so donors.

Each donor gave one peripheral blood draw, roughly 120 mL on average, collected into heparinised tubes. Naive, central memory, regulatory and stem cell-like memory CD4+ T cells were sorted on a BD FACSAria II using a panel including CD45RO, CCR7, CD25, CD127, CD95 and CD27. Every sorted population had a purity above 95%. Right away, PBMCs were isolated by Lymphoprep density gradient centrifugation and were stained directly, with no culture step. So that batch effects would be minimized, each experiment stained and sorted samples in pairs, pairing one healthy donor with one patient. Overall study outcomes, separate from this receptor: Because the HLA sub-analyses included only small numbers of individuals, any influence of HLA type on TCRB rearrangement was left unresolved. Because cDNA was sequenced instead of genomic DNA, activated cells with high expression could be over-represented, although the groups did not differ in activation or CD3 levels. PCR might favor shorter templates, but patient and control samples were amplified and corrected together, so any skew would affect both groups equally. At VDJ recombination sites, type 1 diabetes patients had fewer insertions and more deleted nucleotides, which implies abnormalities in thymic rearrangement. Type 1 diabetes patients showed a moderate but significant shortening of TCRB CDR3 length in all four CD4+ subsets. Naive, central memory and regulatory TCRB repertoires appeared more similar among patients than among healthy donors.

Trimming leaves V shorter by 4 bases and J shorter by 0 bases, with the junction holding 8 bases beyond the gene matches. The germline V gene (reference sequence) provides CDR1 LNHDA and CDR2 SQIVND. Including cysteine and phenylalanine, the CDR3 has 16 amino acids. The kept DNA is CDR3 alone, 48 bases in frame from the first base. The chain was built from TRBV19 and TRBJ1-1; TRBD1 aligns with 7 central bases. Material: central memory CD4+ T cells from blood. The clonotype comes from a man younger than 45 with type 1 diabetes. The CDR3 reads CASSKLTGAMNTEAFF. The DNA sequence is TGTGCCAGTAGTAAACTAACAGGGGCCATGAACACTGAAGCTTTCTTT.